This T cell receptor (beta chain) was found in a study of shared clonotypes between healthy human individuals. The assay was immunoSEQ multiplex PCR, and TCRdb's table has in-frame clones only and misses some. The table records millions of clones, around 95% of them present only once. The CDR3 totals 13 residues. The germline V gene encodes CDR1 SGHAT and CDR2 FQNNGV. Unmatched junction bases numbered 4, after V lost 1 base and J lost 7 bases. This receptor was taken from a man in his late teens or twenties in good health. The sequenced material came from naive CD4+ T cells sorted from blood. Subset: CD45RA+ positively selected. The V and J genes are TRBV11-2 and TRBJ2-7; TRBD2 matches 7 bases. This CDR3 is CASSLGLAWEQYF. The CDR3 nucleotides are TGTGCCAGCAGCTTAGGACTAGCTTGGGAGCAGTACTTC.